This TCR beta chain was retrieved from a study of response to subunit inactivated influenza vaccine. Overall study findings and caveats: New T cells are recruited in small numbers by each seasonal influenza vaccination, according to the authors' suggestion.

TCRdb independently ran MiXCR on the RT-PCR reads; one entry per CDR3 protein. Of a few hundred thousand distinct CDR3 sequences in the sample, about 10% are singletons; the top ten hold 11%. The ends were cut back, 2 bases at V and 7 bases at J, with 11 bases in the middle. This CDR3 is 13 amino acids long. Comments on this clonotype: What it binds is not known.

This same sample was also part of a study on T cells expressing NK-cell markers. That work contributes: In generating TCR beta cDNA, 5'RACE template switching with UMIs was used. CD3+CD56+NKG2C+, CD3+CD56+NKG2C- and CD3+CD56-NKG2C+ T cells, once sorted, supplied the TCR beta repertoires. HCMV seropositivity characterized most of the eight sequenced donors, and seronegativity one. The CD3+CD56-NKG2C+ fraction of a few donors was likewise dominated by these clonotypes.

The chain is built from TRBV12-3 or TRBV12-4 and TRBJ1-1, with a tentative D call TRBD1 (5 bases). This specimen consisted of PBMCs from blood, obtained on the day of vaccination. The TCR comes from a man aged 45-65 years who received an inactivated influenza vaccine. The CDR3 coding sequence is TGTGCCAGCAGTTTAAGGGGTAGTGGTGAAGCTTTCTTT. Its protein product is CASSLRGSGEAFF.